This TCR beta chain emerged from a study of a mutant IDH1 vaccine in newly diagnosed glioma (dated by TCRdb to the early 2020s). About the full investigation: Patients received eight vaccinations in weeks 1, 3, 5, 7, 11, 15, 19 and 23, corresponding to visits V03 through V10. Peripheral blood was collected at six visits: V03 (baseline), V05, V07, V10, V12 and V13. For exploratory analyses, longitudinal TCRB deep sequencing was carried out in around 26 treated patients wherever samples were available. Of the roughly 32 treated patients, 62.5% were male and roughly 38% were female, and a mean age of 40.4 years was recorded. Vaccination began 4-6 weeks after radiotherapy alone, or alongside temozolomide cycles in the chemotherapy-containing groups. Prior to enrollment, standard therapy consisting of radiotherapy alone, temozolomide alone, or radiochemotherapy with temozolomide had been administered to patients, with the combination being received by most patients.

Of note for this clone: No antigen is known for it. Base qualities were left out, and no much larger clone turns up one base away.

The time point label, as the study defines it: week 23, last vaccination. A 20-mer mutant IDH1 peptide at 300 micrograms in Montanide made up each vaccine dose, which was injected subcutaneously together with topical imiquimod. The donors had newly diagnosed IDH1-mutant astrocytomas of WHO grade 3 or 4 that showed loss of nuclear ATRX. The samples were drawn from NOA16, a multicentre, single-arm, open-label phase I trial in Germany that tested a mutant IDH1 peptide vaccine in humans for the first time. Genomic DNA for TCRB sequencing was extracted from EDTA blood using the DNeasy Blood and Tissue Kit. Libraries were constructed by the immunoSEQ multiplex PCR assay. Rearranged TCR beta chain sequences were amplified with the hsTCRB Kit following the manufacturer's protocol. An Illumina MiSeq was used to sequence the TCRB libraries. The paper's data handling went like this. Demultiplexing, trimming and gene mapping were performed with the kit vendor's proprietary platform. TCRdb holds this immuneACCESS table with in-frame rearrangements only. Some clones are missing; in checked studies, unresolved V genes explain under half, and the rest has no known cause. D and trimming were read from the DNA, whereas the V and J calls and clone size are those reported in that table. The sample table records tens of thousands of clones; more than 80% of these occur just once. The top ten clones comprise over 0.6% of the sample.

Results the study describes overall, beyond this receptor: Immune responses induced by the vaccine were seen in over 80% of patients across multiple MHC alleles. Selection of PBMC samples for TCRB deep sequencing was based on availability. The authors stated that sample limitations prevented analyses of patient blood samples from being reproduced. Pseudoprogression seemed to be unrelated to changes in the top peripheral T cell clonotypes found by TCRB sequencing.

The CDR3, from cysteine to phenylalanine, totals 11 residues. Solely the CDR3 DNA is kept, with 33 bases framed from the first base. Taken from the germline V gene (reference sequence), the CDR1 and CDR2 loops are MNHNY and SVGAGI. Trimming at the junction amounts to 6 bases on V and 8 bases on J, and the germline ends lie 8 bases apart. The source material was PBMCs, sampled from a glioma patient whose treatment included an IDH1 peptide vaccine. The sequence was obtained from a woman aged 45 to 65 with glioma. The chain is encoded by TRBV6-6 joined to TRBJ2-1; the D segment cannot be called with confidence. The DNA sequence is given as TGTGCCAGCAGGGCTAGGGATGAGCAGTTCTTC. Its protein product is CASRARDEQFF.